This TCR beta chain is drawn from a study of T cell responses to AZD1222 COVID-19 vaccine. The method was immunoSEQ multiplex PCR; TCRdb's version includes in-frame clones alone and lacks a portion of them. The sample has around 100,000 clones; 91% are singletons. Trimming stripped 3 bases from V and 9 bases from J, with 9 bases between. Germline V gene sequence: CDR1 SNHLY, CDR2 FYNNEI. The CDR3 is made up of 12 amino acids. The chain uses TRBV2 and TRBJ2-1, with D unclear. Specimen: peripheral blood, collected on day 0 of AZD1222 vaccination. The sequence was obtained from an adult in good health. CDR3 DNA sequence: TGTGCCAGCAGTGACAACGCTTCTGAGCAGTTCTTC. Translating it yields CASSDNASEQFF.